The 20 T cell receptor beta chains reported below all come from one sample, sequenced in a study of shared clonotypes between healthy human individuals. Sequencing used immunoSEQ multiplex PCR; TCRdb keeps in-frame clones, though not all of them. The repertoire holds 950,000 to 1,200,000 clones, 60% to 85% seen once, with 0.89% in the top ten. The material sequenced was memory CD4+ T cells from PBMCs. The subset is: CD45RA-negative fraction. The receptors were sampled from a man between 18 and 35 years old in good health. Some clones in this sample may be carry-over from other donors' samples.

The chain joins TRBV28 to TRBJ2-7; D may match TRBD1 or TRBD2 (5 bases each). The CDR3 consists of 13 residues. Trimming took 4 bases from V and 4 from J, leaving 11 bases between them. The V gene's germline CDR1 is MDHEN and CDR2 SYDVKM. Here the CDR3 DNA reads TGTGCCAGCAGTTCGGGGCCCCTTTACGAGCAGTACTTC. Translating it yields CASSSGPLYEQYF.

About this clone itself: Other DNA sequences of this sample code for an identical CDR3. The chain recombines TRBV20-1 with TRBJ2-1, with D possibly matching TRBD2 (7 bases). CDR1 and CDR2 (germline): DFQATT, SNEGSKA (reference sequence). CDR3 size: 11 residues. V lost 1 base and J 10 bases, leaving 8 bases between the germline ends. The CDR3 reads CSARGGGEQFF. The CDR3 nucleotides read TGCAGTGCTAGAGGGGGGGGCGAGCAGTTCTTC.

The chain employs TRBV4-3 and TRBJ2-6; no reliable D call. CDR3 length: 15 amino acids. Deletions cut 3 bases from V and 4 bases from J, with 10 bases between. CDR1 and CDR2 from the germline V gene are LGHNA and YSLEER. CDR3 amino acids: CASSQGLGGANVLTF. The CDR3 region has the DNA TGCGCCAGCAGCCAGGGCCTGGGGGGGGCCAACGTCCTGACTTTC.

V gene TRBV28 combines with J gene TRBJ2-2, with a weak D call TRBD1 (6 bases). Germline lookup yields CDR1 MDHEN and CDR2 SYDVKM. V was pared by 6 bases and J by 0 bases, with 11 bases between. This CDR3 is 15 amino acids long. CDR3 amino acids: CASRLQGPNTGELFF. The CDR3 DNA follows: TGTGCCAGCAGACTACAGGGCCCGAACACCGGGGAGCTGTTTTTT.

At least ten counts were recorded for this clone. J is TRBJ2-7 and V is TRBV11-1; D is possibly TRBD1 (5 bases). There are 15 residues in the CDR3. Germline V CDR1 and CDR2: SGHAT, FQDESV (reference sequence). V shed 3 bases and J shed 0 bases, with 12 bases lying between them. CDR3 sequence (DNA): TGTGCCAGCAGCTTCGGTTTAGGGGACTCCTACGAGCAGTACTTC. It is translated as CASSFGLGDSYEQYF.

The chain links TRBV18 to TRBJ2-5; TRBD2 aligns across 9 bases. The CDR3 is made up of 14 amino acids. Germline loops: CDR1 KGHSH, CDR2 LQKENI. V lost 6 bases, J lost 3 bases, and 5 bases stayed unmatched. The CDR3 loop reads CASSSGSPEETQYF. CDR3 nucleotide sequence: TGTGCCAGCTCTAGCGGGAGCCCTGAAGAGACCCAGTACTTC.

The chain links TRBV29-1 to TRBJ2-7, with 7 bases that match TRBD2. From germline, CDR1 is SQVTM and CDR2 ANQGSEA. The CDR3 has 18 residues. Trimming at V came to 5 bases and at J to 4 bases, leaving 23 bases not matched to a gene. CDR3: CSVLDWGGKGTIKYEQYF. CDR3 DNA sequence: TGCAGCGTTTTGGATTGGGGGGGGAAGGGTACTATAAAGTACGAGCAGTACTTC.

The V gene is TRBV7-3, the J gene TRBJ2-6; D possibly matches TRBD1 or TRBD2 (6 bases each). V lost 5 bases and J lost 3, with 17 bases in between. This CDR3 spans 17 amino acids. From germline, CDR1 is SGHTA and CDR2 FQGTGA. The CDR3 nucleotides read TGTGCCAGCAGCCTCGATTTCGGGGGCGGTGGGGCCAACGTCCTGACTTTC. It yields the protein CASSLDFGGGGANVLTF. The complete variable domain, with remaining parts taken from reference TRBV7-3 and TRBJ2-6, reads GAGVSQTPSNKVTEKGKYVELRCDPISGHTALYWYRQSLGQGPEFLIYFQGTGAADDSGLPNDRFFAVRPEGSVSTLKIQRTERGDSAVYLCASSLDFGGGGANVLTFGAGSRLTVL.

The V call is TRBV5-1, the J call TRBJ2-1; no definite D call. The CDR3 length is 13 residues. Trimming left V 2 bases short and J 12 bases short, with 15 bases between. The germline V gene has CDR1 SGHRS and CDR2 YFSETQ. This chain's CDR3 is CASSFIPGDGQFF. The CDR3 DNA is TGCGCCAGCAGCTTCATTCCAGGCGATGGGCAGTTCTTC.

The chain links TRBV5-1 to TRBJ2-7; 9 bases fit TRBD1. The CDR3 is 14 amino acids. Trimming removed 4 bases from V and 5 bases from J; junction bases left unmatched: 7. The germline CDR1 and CDR2 sequences are SGHRS and YFSETQ. The CDR3 here is CASSRDRDVDEQYF. DNA for the CDR3: TGCGCCAGCAGCCGGGACAGGGACGTTGACGAGCAGTACTTC.

The chain combines TRBV19 with TRBJ1-2; D gene uncertain. The ends were cut back, 7 bases at V and 2 bases at J, with 11 bases in the middle. Germline CDR1 is LNHDA and CDR2 is SQIVND (reference sequence). This CDR3 comprises 13 residues. CDR3 sequence reads: CASTASRNYGYTF. The DNA of the CDR3 is TGTGCCAGTACCGCCAGTAGGAACTATGGCTACACCTTC.

The rearrangement links TRBV29-1 to TRBJ2-7; 9 nucleotides line up with TRBD1. The V gene's germline CDR1 is SQVTM and CDR2 ANQGSEA. There are 14 residues in the CDR3. V lost 7 bases, J lost 1 base, and 8 bases stayed unmatched. CDR3 loop: CSAIPGTGSYEQYF. For the CDR3, the DNA is TGCAGCGCCATACCCGGGACAGGGTCCTACGAGCAGTACTTC.

The V and J genes are TRBV7-6 and TRBJ2-7, with D perhaps matching TRBD1 (6 bases). Germline V gives CDR1 SGHVS, CDR2 FNYEAQ. Trimming left V 5 bases short and J 6 bases short, with 14 bases between. This CDR3 spans 13 amino acids. DNA of the CDR3: TGTGCCAGCAGCGACAGGCCAGGCGGCGAGCAGTACTTC. Protein: CASSDRPGGEQYF.

This chain connects TRBV7-8 to TRBJ2-6; unclear D gene. The CDR3 sequence is 16 residues long. V was cut by 2 bases and J by 0 bases, with 8 bases left in between. Germline loops: CDR1 SGHVS, CDR2 FQNEAQ. The CDR3 nucleotides are TGTGCCAGCAGCTTATTGGGGTACTCTGGGGCCAACGTCCTGACTTTC. Its translation is CASSLLGYSGANVLTF.

This clone was counted a single time. The rearrangement uses TRBV6-6 and TRBJ1-5, with unresolved D. This CDR3 has 15 residues. The germline CDR1 and CDR2 sequences are MNHNY and SVGAGI (reference sequence). Trimming took off 0 bases at V and 3 bases at J, with 9 bases between the two ends. The CDR3 bases are TGTGCCAGCAGTTACTCGCCCGGAAACAATCAGCCCCAGCATTTT. It is translated as CASSYSPGNNQPQHF.

The chain recombines TRBV7-2 with TRBJ2-7; tentatively, D is TRBD1 (6 bases). V lost 4 bases and J lost 5, with 12 bases in between. Germline loops: CDR1 SGHTA, CDR2 FQGNSA. The CDR3 covers 13 residues. CDR3 sequence: CASSWGHIDEQYF. As DNA, the CDR3 is TGTGCCAGCAGCTGGGGACATATCGACGAGCAGTACTTC.

This clone has more than one count but fewer than ten. This chain joins TRBV7-3 and TRBJ2-3, with D possibly called TRBD1 or TRBD2 (6 bases each). Germline assignment: CDR1 SGHTA and CDR2 FQGTGA. V lost 4 bases to trimming and J lost 6 bases, with 8 bases between them. This CDR3 region has 12 residues. The CDR3 sequence is CASSSGADTQYF. CDR3 sequence (DNA): TGTGCCAGCAGCTCGGGGGCGGATACGCAGTATTTT.

The chain uses TRBV7-2 and TRBJ2-3; TRBD1 aligns across 7 bases. The V gene end was trimmed by 5 bases and the J gene end by 5 bases; junction bases not matched to a gene: 4. Per germline, CDR1 SGHTA and CDR2 FQGNSA. This CDR3 contains 13 residues. CDR3 in amino acids: CASSLRDRDTQYF. In DNA, the CDR3 is TGTGCCAGCAGCCTCCGGGACAGAGATACGCAGTATTTT.

Written as DNA, the CDR3 is TGCGCCAGCAGCTTCGGGGCGTACACTTCCCAAGAGACCCAGTACTTC. Translation: CASSFGAYTSQETQYF. The chain carries TRBV5-1 and TRBJ2-5; possibly TRBD1 or TRBD2 for D (5 bases each). The CDR3 runs 16 residues. Germline V gene data show CDR1 as SGHRS and CDR2 as YFSETQ. Trimming removed 2 bases at V and 1 base at J, with 15 bases between.

The genes are TRBV5-1 and TRBJ2-3, with D tentatively TRBD2 (5 bases). The CDR3 consists of 14 residues. Germline values: CDR1 SGHRS, CDR2 YFSETQ. The ends were cut back, 0 bases at V and 6 bases at J, with 11 bases in the middle. The CDR3 DNA is TGCGCCAGCAGCTTGGGAGGGCCCTACGATACGCAGTATTTT. Its protein product is CASSLGGPYDTQYF.